These 7 T cell receptor beta chains originate from one sample sequenced in a study of PD-1 blockade in mismatch repair-deficient tumors. Produced via immunoSEQ multiplex PCR; TCRdb's table is partial and in-frame only. The sample lists about 100,000 clones; 82% were seen once. Sample: peripheral blood, taken about 33 weeks after starting pembrolizumab. The receptors were gathered from an adult with mismatch repair-deficient cancer.

The rearrangement uses TRBV29-1 and TRBJ1-2; no firm D call. With 4 bases removed from V and 3 bases from J, the gap between germline ends came to 6 bases. The CDR3 runs 11 residues. The germline gives CDR1 SQVTM, CDR2 ANQGSEA. The CDR3 coding sequence is TGCAGCGTTGGGTCAGACTATGGCTACACCTTC. Residues: CSVGSDYGYTF.

CDR3 DNA sequence: TGCGCCAGCAGCCACACCGAGGAGGTAATAGAGCGATTAGCGGGGTACAATGAGCAGTTCTTC. As protein: CASSHTEEVIERLAGYNEQFF. The V and J genes are TRBV4-1 and TRBJ2-1; 8 bases agree with TRBD2. J was trimmed by 4 bases and V by 3 bases; bases with no gene match: 23. The CDR3 runs to 21 residues. Germline V gene sequence: CDR1 MGHRA, CDR2 YSYEKL.

This clone was counted a few times. The chain has TRBV5-1 and TRBJ2-5; TRBD1 agrees at 11 bases. This CDR3 has 15 residues. Per the germline V gene, CDR1 is SGHRS and CDR2 is YFSETQ. The V segment lost 4 bases and the J segment 4 bases; nucleotides outside the gene matches: 6. CDR3 amino acids: CASSGDGTGGETQYF. CDR3 in DNA: TGCGCCAGCAGCGGTGACGGGACAGGGGGAGAGACCCAGTACTTC.

V and J are TRBV5-1 and TRBJ2-5; no definite D call. The CDR3 runs to 14 residues. Germline lookup yields CDR1 SGHRS and CDR2 YFSETQ. Trimming removed 6 bases from V and 0 bases from J, with 12 bases in between. The CDR3 protein is CASTNPGYQETQYF. The CDR3 bases are TGCGCCAGCACCAATCCGGGTTACCAAGAGACCCAGTACTTC.

The J gene is TRBJ2-3, the V gene TRBV10-3, with 9 bases that match TRBD1. CDR1 ENHRY and CDR2 SYGVKD come from the germline V gene. This CDR3 has 16 amino acids. The V gene end was trimmed by 4 bases and the J gene end by 3 bases; junction bases not matched to a gene: 8. CDR3 nucleotides: TGTGCCATCAGTGGGGCCCGGGACAGGGAAACAGATACGCAGTATTTT. This gives the protein CAISGARDRETDTQYF.

The rearrangement joins TRBV5-8 to TRBJ2-7, with D hard to call. The CDR3 runs to 12 residues. Germline CDR1 and CDR2: SGHTS and YDEGEE. V lost 0 bases to trimming and J lost 7 bases, with 8 bases between them. CDR3 residues: CASSLALGEQYF. The CDR3 DNA reads TGTGCCAGCAGCTTGGCTCTGGGAGAGCAGTACTTC.

The rearrangement uses TRBV5-1 and TRBJ2-3; D may match TRBD1 or TRBD2 (5 bases each). The length of the CDR3 is 15 residues. Deletions cut 4 bases from V and 9 bases from J, with 21 bases between. From germline, CDR1 is SGHRS and CDR2 YFSETQ. In nucleotides, the CDR3 is TGCGCCAGCAGCAACACGGGACCCGAGACTGGGACGCAGTATTTT. This encodes CASSNTGPETGTQYF. The complete variable domain, with remaining parts taken from reference TRBV5-1 and TRBJ2-3, reads KAGVTQTPRYLIKTRGQQVTLSCSPISGHRSVSWYQQTPGQGLQFLFEYFSETQRNKGNFPGRFSGRQFSNSRSEMNVSTLELGDSALYLCASSNTGPETGTQYFGPGTRLTVL.